Presented here are 10 T cell receptor beta chains from one specimen sequenced in a study of patients and donors after allogeneic stem cell transplantation. TCRdb used MiXCR to reprocess the RT-PCR reads, holding one entry per CDR3 protein. The table includes 2,500 or so distinct CDR3 sequences, around 8.5% detected once. The specimen was blood, either unsorted or a sorted T cell fraction (not recorded which). Source of these receptors: a human donor who was either an allogeneic HSCT recipient or a stem cell or donor lymphocyte infusion donor (not recorded which). It is not recorded whose cells these are; they may come from a transplant donor.

By proportion, this clonotype is medium-sized. The chain has TRBV7-2 and TRBJ2-1, with D uncertain. CDR3 length equals 12 residues. Germline V gene lookup returns CDR1 SGHTA and CDR2 FQGNSA. Trimming removed 1 base from V and 9 bases from J, with 7 bases in between. This CDR3 reads CASSLGHTEQFF. CDR3 DNA sequence: TGTGCCAGCAGCTTAGGGCATACTGAGCAGTTCTTC.

This clonotype is deemed medium-sized (0.01 to 0.1%). This chain uses TRBV18 with TRBJ2-7; D possibly uses TRBD1 or TRBD2 (5 bases each). The CDR3 contains 13 residues. CDR1 is KGHSH, CDR2 LQKENI, per germline. V lost 3 bases and J 3 bases, leaving 9 bases between the germline ends. CDR3 in amino acids: CASSPGAGYEQYF. The CDR3 nucleotides read TGTGCCAGCTCACCCGGGGCCGGCTACGAGCAGTACTTC.

In this sample, this clonotype turned up a few times. The chain joins TRBV5-1 to TRBJ2-7; 7 nucleotides match TRBD2. Per the germline V gene, CDR1 is SGHRS and CDR2 is YFSETQ. Germline trimming cut 3 bases from V and 0 bases from J; bases unmatched to any gene: 9. This CDR3 comprises 16 residues. CDR3 amino acids: CASSSEPAGSSYEQYF. CDR3 DNA: TGCGCCAGCAGCTCCGAGCCAGCGGGAAGCTCCTACGAGCAGTACTTC.

This chain connects TRBV6-5 to TRBJ2-7; 13 bases fit TRBD2. Trimming removed 7 bases from V and 3 bases from J; junction bases left unmatched: 3. Germline values: CDR1 MNHEY, CDR2 SVGAGI. The CDR3 contains 14 residues. CDR3 DNA: TGTGCCAGCACCAGGACTAGCGGGAGCTACGAGCAGTACTTC. This translates into CASTRTSGSYEQYF.

This clonotype was seen a handful of times. In nucleotides, the CDR3 is TGCAGCGTCATCAGGGATAGGACTGAAGCTTTCTTT. It is translated as CSVIRDRTEAFF. The gene calls are TRBV29-1 and TRBJ1-1, with a weak D call TRBD1 (5 bases). Germline CDR1 SQVTM, CDR2 ANQGSEA. V was shortened by 6 bases and J by 5 bases, with 13 bases between the two germline ends. The CDR3 has 12 residues.

The V gene is TRBV7-2, the J gene TRBJ1-2; TRBD1 matches at 7 bases. In germline, CDR1 is SGHTA, CDR2 FQGNSA. Unmatched junction bases numbered 5, after V lost 1 base and J lost 6 bases. The CDR3 spans 14 residues. In DNA, the CDR3 is TGTGCCAGCAGCTTAGGTTTCGGGACAGATGGCTACACCTTC. As protein: CASSLGFGTDGYTF.

This clonotype was observed a handful of times. This chain connects TRBV7-6 to TRBJ2-7; D is uncertain. The germline V gene has CDR1 SGHVS and CDR2 FNYEAQ. CDR3 length: 15 amino acids. Deletions cut 1 base from V and 2 bases from J, with 12 bases between. The CDR3: CASSLDDGLTYEQYF. The CDR3 bases are TGTGCCAGCAGCTTAGACGACGGGCTGACCTACGAGCAGTACTTC.

This clonotype was counted a few times. This sequence joins TRBV9 and TRBJ2-2; maybe TRBD1 (6 bases). Germline assignment: CDR1 SGDLS and CDR2 YYNGEE. This CDR3 has 14 residues. V was pared by 0 bases and J by 5 bases, with 8 bases between. CDR3 nucleotides: TGTGCCAGCAGCGTAGCCACAGGGACCGGGGAGCTGTTTTTT. Translating it yields CASSVATGTGELFF.

By sample share, this clonotype is medium-sized. The V gene is TRBV29-1, the J gene TRBJ1-1; D unclear. From germline, CDR1 is SQVTM and CDR2 ANQGSEA. The CDR3 totals 12 residues. V gave up 5 bases and J gave up 1 base, with 8 bases separating them. The CDR3 region is CSVSRGNTEAFF. The CDR3 DNA sequence: TGCAGCGTTAGCCGGGGGAACACTGAAGCTTTCTTT.

By sample share, this clonotype is medium-sized. This rearrangement joins TRBV15 to TRBJ2-1; D unresolved. The CDR3 spans 13 residues. Deletions cut 1 base from V and 9 bases from J, with 10 bases between. Germline V gives CDR1 LNHNV, CDR2 YYDKDF (reference sequence). The CDR3 loop reads CATSRVGFTEQFF. The DNA for the CDR3 is TGTGCCACCAGCAGAGTAGGGTTCACTGAGCAGTTCTTC.